These T cell receptor beta chains were read from a single sample in a study of blood T cell repertoires in COVID-19. Sequencing used immunoSEQ multiplex PCR; TCRdb keeps in-frame clones, though not all of them. The repertoire holds tens of thousands of clones, with 90% as singletons. Material for sequencing was peripheral blood. The source is an elderly woman with active or convalescent COVID-19. CDR3s include the opening cysteine and the closing phenylalanine or tryptophan. A D gene is named only where the DNA matches it firmly. Not all rows give a size; the values are once, few, many and, for expanded clones, a class.

- | - | TRBJ2-5 | TRBV5-1 | CASSLGQIQETQYF | TGCGCCAGCAGCTTAGGACAGATCCAAGAGACCCAGTACTTC
- | - | TRBJ1-1 | TRBV18 | CASSPKDHSEAFF | TGTGCCAGCTCACCTAAGGATCACAGTGAAGCTTTCTTT
- | TRBD2 | TRBJ2-3 | TRBV27 | CASRSTSGHREDTQYF | TGTGCCAGCAGATCGACTAGCGGACACCGAGAAGATACGCAGTATTTT
- | - | TRBJ2-3 | TRBV5-4 | CATRDRPHGTGTQYF | TGTGCCACCCGAGACAGGCCCCACGGCACAGGGACGCAGTATTTT
- | - | TRBJ1-1 | TRBV11-2 | CASSWDLDTEAFF | TGTGCCAGCAGCTGGGACTTGGACACTGAAGCTTTCTTT
- | TRBD1 | TRBJ2-7 | TRBV27 | CASSLGTGRYEQYF | TGTGCCAGCAGTTTAGGGACAGGCCGTTACGAGCAGTACTTC
- | TRBD1 | TRBJ1-4 | TRBV28 | CASKTTGGSNEKLFF | TGTGCCAGCAAAACTACAGGGGGATCTAATGAAAAACTGTTTTTT
- | - | TRBJ1-1 | TRBV12-3/TRBV12-4 | CASSLNLNTEAFF | TGTGCCAGCAGTTTGAACCTAAACACTGAAGCTTTCTTT
- | - | TRBJ2-5 | TRBV5-1 | CASSLLTDQETQYF | TGCGCCAGCAGCTTATTAACAGATCAAGAGACCCAGTACTTC
- | TRBD2 | TRBJ2-1 | TRBV28 | CASSLAGGDNEQFF | TGTGCCAGCAGTTTAGCGGGAGGGGACAATGAGCAGTTCTTC
- | - | TRBJ1-5 | TRBV3-1/TRBV3-2 | CASSARTGSNQPQHF | TGTGCCAGCAGCGCCCGGACGGGGAGCAATCAGCCCCAGCATTTT
- | - | TRBJ1-1 | TRBV7-2 | CASSLYSLNTEAFF | TGTGCCAGCAGCTTATACAGCCTGAACACTGAAGCTTTCTTT
- | - | TRBJ1-1 | TRBV7-9 | CASSLAQTGAPEAFF | TGTGCCAGCAGCTTAGCCCAGACAGGAGCCCCTGAAGCTTTCTTT
- | TRBD1 | TRBJ1-4 | TRBV29-1 | CSVEENRGEKLFF | TGCAGCGTTGAAGAGAACAGGGGGGAAAAACTGTTTTTT
- | - | TRBJ2-2 | TRBV10-3 | CAISEVVRMNGELFF | TGTGCCATCAGTGAGGTAGTTCGTATGAACGGGGAGCTGTTTTTT
- | - | TRBJ2-1 | TRBV6-5 | CASSYYSGALPNEQFF | TGTGCCAGCAGTTACTATTCGGGAGCTTTGCCTAATGAGCAGTTCTTC
- | TRBD2 | TRBJ2-1 | TRBV7-8 | CASSHRLAGAHNEQFF | TGTGCCAGCAGCCACCGACTAGCGGGAGCTCACAATGAGCAGTTCTTC
- | TRBD1 | TRBJ1-5 | TRBV5-8 | CASSRHGTGKNSNQPQHF | TGTGCCAGCAGCCGACATGGGACAGGGAAAAATAGCAATCAGCCCCAGCATTTT
- | TRBD1 | TRBJ1-1 | TRBV19 | CASSVQGAVNTEAFF | TGTGCCAGTAGTGTACAGGGGGCTGTGAACACTGAAGCTTTCTTT
- | TRBD1 | TRBJ1-4 | TRBV7-2 | CASSQDRATNEKLFF | TGTGCCAGCAGCCAAGACAGGGCAACTAATGAAAAACTGTTTTTT
- | - | TRBJ2-7 | TRBV5-1 | CASSFGTESYEQYF | TGCGCCAGCAGCTTCGGCACGGAGTCCTACGAGCAGTACTTC
- | TRBD1 | TRBJ1-4 | TRBV28 | CASSLNSGGTGNEKLFF | TGTGCCAGCAGTTTGAACTCCGGGGGGACAGGCAATGAAAAACTGTTTTTT
- | TRBD2 | TRBJ2-7 | TRBV7-2 | CASRAPGLADTSYEQYF | TGTGCCAGCAGGGCGCCGGGACTAGCGGATACCTCCTACGAGCAGTACTTC
- | TRBD1 | TRBJ1-1 | TRBV11-2 | CASSQDRGAVAFF | TGTGCCAGCAGCCAGGACAGGGGAGCGGTAGCTTTCTTT
once | - | TRBJ2-1 | TRBV28 | CASSLLTVGANEQFF | TGTGCCAGCAGTTTATTGACAGTAGGGGCCAATGAGCAGTTCTTC
- | - | TRBJ1-2 | TRBV7-2 | CASSLSGLGLYYGYTF | TGTGCCAGCAGCTTAAGTGGGCTCGGTCTGTACTATGGCTACACCTTC
- | - | TRBJ1-5 | TRBV28 | CASSFGQVSNQPQHF | TGTGCCAGCAGTTTTGGGCAGGTTAGCAATCAGCCCCAGCATTTT
- | TRBD2 | TRBJ2-3 | TRBV4-2 | CASSQKRESTDTQYF | TGTGCCAGCAGCCAAAAGCGGGAGAGCACAGATACGCAGTATTTT
- | TRBD1 | TRBJ1-3 | TRBV19 | CASSLGQGDSGNTIYF | TGTGCCAGTAGTCTCGGACAGGGAGACTCTGGAAACACCATATATTTT
- | TRBD2 | TRBJ2-1 | TRBV19 | CASSPTSGGRINEQFF | TGTGCCAGTAGCCCGACTAGCGGAGGTCGAATCAATGAGCAGTTCTTC
- | - | TRBJ2-7 | TRBV10-3 | CAISDQGPYEQYF | TGTGCCATCAGTGACCAGGGTCCCTACGAGCAGTACTTC
once | TRBD2 | TRBJ2-7 | TRBV5-1 | CASSPSGAGGRGLAGDEQYF | TGCGCCAGCAGCCCCTCAGGGGCAGGGGGTCGGGGACTAGCGGGAGACGAGCAGTACTTC
- | - | TRBJ1-2 | TRBV5-8 | CASSRALADYGYTF | TGTGCCAGCAGCCGAGCCTTGGCGGACTATGGCTACACCTTC
- | - | TRBJ2-3 | TRBV3-1/TRBV3-2 | CASSQAQGRPDTQYF | TGTGCCAGCAGCCAAGCCCAGGGTCGGCCAGATACGCAGTATTTT
- | - | TRBJ1-4 | TRBV11-2 | CASSTLQGMANEKLFF | TGTGCCAGCAGCACCTTACAGGGAATGGCTAATGAAAAACTGTTTTTT
- | - | TRBJ1-4 | TRBV6-6 | CASTDPGEKLFF | TGTGCCAGCACCGACCCAGGTGAAAAACTGTTTTTT
- | - | TRBJ2-3 | TRBV5-1 | CASSLGPGSTDTQYF | TGCGCCAGCAGCTTAGGTCCGGGAAGCACAGATACGCAGTATTTT
- | - | TRBJ2-2 | TRBV28 | CASSLPPRVAGELFF | TGTGCCAGCAGTTTGCCTCCCAGGGTTGCCGGGGAGCTGTTTTTT
- | - | TRBJ2-6 | TRBV6-6 | CASKQDSGANVLTF | TGTGCCAGCAAACAGGACTCTGGGGCCAACGTCCTGACTTTC